The source of this T cell receptor beta chain is a study of blood T cell repertoires in COVID-19. Study at large: Samples representing acute and convalescent COVID-19 were sourced from the United States, Italy and Spain. From T cells, B-cell-depleted T cells, or PBMCs came the material, which was cDNA or gDNA.

Per the study methods: Reference gene primer amplification gave estimated nucleated cell counts. Produced via immunoSEQ multiplex PCR; TCRdb's table is partial and in-frame only. V and J calls and clone size are copied from that table; D and trimming were computed from the DNA. The top ten hold 7% to 10% of the sample, which has under 200,000 clones, about 83% seen once. Germline V gene lookup returns CDR1 SGHTS and CDR2 YDEGEE. V was clipped by 4 bases and J by 1 base, with 15 bases between them. This CDR3 region has 16 residues. The sequenced sample was peripheral blood. This TCR derives from a man in his fifties or sixties with acute or convalescent COVID-19. The chain recombines TRBV5-8 with TRBJ2-1, with D perhaps TRBD2 (7 bases). The CDR3 region has the DNA TGTGCCAGCAGCCCCCGGGGGGCGGGGTCCTACAATGAGCAGTTCTTC. Its protein is CASSPRGAGSYNEQFF.